This entry is about one T cell receptor beta chain. No antigen is known for it. Time point described: sample taken at primary tumor resection. Whole RNA, isolated from tumor, nontumor lung or frozen PBMC, was sequenced without prior sorting. The data derive from a study of spatial heterogeneity in lung cancer. The overall study: Raw-read counts averaged over ten per unique TCR and UMI combination.

Study outcomes and limitations: Circulating ubiquitous expanded tumor TCRs were observed more frequently at resection than at follow-up.

Individually, TCR cDNA molecules were each labelled with a unique molecular identifier. TCRdb re-called the 5' RACE reads with MiXCR, one entry per CDR3 protein. The sample lists approximately 11,000 distinct CDR3 sequences, about 3.8% occurring once. Sequencing was performed on PBMCs, taken at surgery. This TCR was recovered from a female donor with early-stage non-small cell lung cancer.

The DNA of the CDR3 is TGTGCCAGCAGCCGTAGAAACGGGGATTACGAGCAGTACTTC. This encodes CASSRRNGDYEQYF. The chain employs TRBV5-6 and TRBJ2-7; D is possibly TRBD2 (5 bases). The CDR3 spans 14 residues. The V and J ends lost 4 bases and 4 bases respectively, with 15 bases between them. Germline CDR1 and CDR2: SGHDT and YYEEEE. The whole variable domain, remainder taken from reference TRBV5-6 and TRBJ2-7, is DAGVTQSPTHLIKTRGQQVTLRCSPKSGHDTVSWYQQALGQGPQFIFQYYEEEERQRGNFPDRFSGHQFPNYSSELNVNALLLGDSALYLCASSRRNGDYEQYFGPGTRLTVT.